This paragraph covers one T cell receptor beta chain sequence. This sample was taken from a study of blood T cell repertoires in COVID-19. Per the germline V gene, CDR1 is SGHVS and CDR2 is FNYEAQ. CDR3 length: 13 residues. The germline V and J ends were trimmed by 2 bases and 2 bases, with 5 bases remaining between them. Sequenced by immunoSEQ multiplex PCR; TCRdb stores in-frame clones only, minus some. The table includes under 200,000 clones, approximately 90% detected once. The J gene is TRBJ2-3, the V gene TRBV7-6, with D uncertain. Sequencing was carried out using peripheral blood. The TCR was taken from a man aged 18 to 35 with COVID-19, enrolled during active disease. CDR3 protein: CASSLLSTDTQYF. CDR3 DNA: TGTGCCAGCAGCTTACTCTCCACAGATACGCAGTATTTT.